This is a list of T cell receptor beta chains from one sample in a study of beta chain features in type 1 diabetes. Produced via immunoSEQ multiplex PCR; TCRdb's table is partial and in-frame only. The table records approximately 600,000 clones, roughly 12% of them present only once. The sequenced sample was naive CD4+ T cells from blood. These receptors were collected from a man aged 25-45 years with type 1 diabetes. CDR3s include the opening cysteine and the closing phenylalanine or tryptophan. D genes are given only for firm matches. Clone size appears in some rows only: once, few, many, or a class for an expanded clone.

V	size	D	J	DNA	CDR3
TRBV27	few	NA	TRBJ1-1	TGTGCCAGCAGCCGGACGGTCGGGAACACTGAAGCTTTCTTT	CASSRTVGNTEAFF
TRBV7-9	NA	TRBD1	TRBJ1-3	TGTGCCAGCAGCTCGGGACAGAGCTCTGGAAACACCATATATTTT	CASSSGQSSGNTIYF
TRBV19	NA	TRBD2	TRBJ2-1	TGTGCCAGTAGTGCGCGGGGGGTCCTATACAATGAGCAGTTCTTC	CASSARGVLYNEQFF
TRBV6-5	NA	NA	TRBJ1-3	TGTGCCAGCAGTTACTCAGCTCAAAGGGTTGGAAACACCATATATTTT	CASSYSAQRVGNTIYF
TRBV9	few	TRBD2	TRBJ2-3	TGTGCCAGCAGCGCTCTAGCGGGGGTGCTCACAGATACGCAGTATTTT	CASSALAGVLTDTQYF
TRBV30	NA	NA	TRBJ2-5	TGTGCCTGGAGTGTACGCGGGACACTGGAAGAGACCCAGTACTTC	CAWSVRGTLEETQYF
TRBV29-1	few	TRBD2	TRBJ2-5	TGCAGCGTTCGGGGCGGGGGGCAAGAGACCCAGTACTTC	CSVRGGGQETQYF
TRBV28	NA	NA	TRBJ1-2	TGTGCCAGCAGCCGGAGCACCTATGGCTACACCTTC	CASSRSTYGYTF
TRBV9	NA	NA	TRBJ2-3	TGTGCCAGCAGCGTAGGGGCAGGCTTACAGTCAGATACGCAGTATTTT	CASSVGAGLQSDTQYF
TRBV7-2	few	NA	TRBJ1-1	TGTGCCAGCAGCTTACCCACAGGGCGGACTGAAGCTTTCTTT	CASSLPTGRTEAFF
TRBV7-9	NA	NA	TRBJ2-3	TGTGCCAGCAGCTCCCGGGTGGATACGCAGTATTTT	CASSSRVDTQYF
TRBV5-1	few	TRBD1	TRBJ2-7	TGCGCCAGCAGCGGGGGACAGGGACAGGACGAGCAGTACTTC	CASSGGQGQDEQYF
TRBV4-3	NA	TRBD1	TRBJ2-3	TGCGCCAGCAGCCAAGAAACACAGGGGGCTGACGCAGATACGCAGTATTTT	CASSQETQGADADTQYF
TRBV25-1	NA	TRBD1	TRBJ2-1	TGTGCCAGCAGTGACGGGACAGGGGTGAATGAGCAGTTCTTC	CASSDGTGVNEQFF
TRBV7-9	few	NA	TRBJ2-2	TGTGCCAGCAGCTTAAGTACCTACACCGGGGAGCTGTTTTTT	CASSLSTYTGELFF
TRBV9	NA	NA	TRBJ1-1	TGTGCCAGCAGCGCAGGACCAGGGATGAACACTGAAGCTTTCTTT	CASSAGPGMNTEAFF
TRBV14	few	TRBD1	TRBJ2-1	TGTGCCAGCAGGAAGACAGGGTTTTCCTACAATGAGCAGTTCTTC	CASRKTGFSYNEQFF
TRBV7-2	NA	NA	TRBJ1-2	TGTGCCAGCAGCGTAGAGGCAAGCGGCTACACCTTC	CASSVEASGYTF
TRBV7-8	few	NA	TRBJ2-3	TGTGCCAGCAGCTTAGCGCTAACTGGGGCAGATACGCAGTATTTT	CASSLALTGADTQYF
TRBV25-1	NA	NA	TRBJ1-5	TGTGCCAGCAGTGCAACAAGACCTGGACAGCCCCAGCATTTT	CASSATRPGQPQHF
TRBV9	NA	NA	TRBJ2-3	TGTGCCAGCAGCGTAGAGGCAGGGCCGGGAACAGATACGCAGTATTTT	CASSVEAGPGTDTQYF
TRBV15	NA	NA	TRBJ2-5	TGTGCCACCAGCAGGGCCCGGACGGGGTACCAAGAGACCCAGTACTTC	CATSRARTGYQETQYF
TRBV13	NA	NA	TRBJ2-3	TGTGCCAGCACCTTCGATCGGGCAAGCCCTACGCAGTATTTT	CASTFDRASPTQYF
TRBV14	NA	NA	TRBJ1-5	TGTGCCAGCAGCCAAGAAAGGGGGGCGGGCCCAGCTAGCAATCAGCCCCAGCATTTT	CASSQERGAGPASNQPQHF
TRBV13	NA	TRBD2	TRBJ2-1	TGTGCCAGCAGCTTTTATAGCGGGGGGTACAGGAATGAGCAGTTCTTC	CASSFYSGGYRNEQFF
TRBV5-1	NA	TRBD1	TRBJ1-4	TGCGCCAGCAGCTTGCGGGACAGTGAAAAACTGTTTTTT	CASSLRDSEKLFF
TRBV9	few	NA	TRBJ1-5	TGTGCCAGCAGCGTAGGAGCGGCGCTAGGGCCCCAGCATTTT	CASSVGAALGPQHF
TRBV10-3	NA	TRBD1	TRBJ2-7	TGTGCCATCAGTGAGGGGGGACAGGGGTCCTACGAGCAGTACTTC	CAISEGGQGSYEQYF
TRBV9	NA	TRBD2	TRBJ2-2	TGTGCCAGCAGCGTAGGTCCGGGGGGTGACACCGGGGAGCTGTTTTTT	CASSVGPGGDTGELFF
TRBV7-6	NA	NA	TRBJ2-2	TGTGCCAGCAGATTACTTGGTGGGGGGACCGGGGAGCTGTTTTTT	CASRLLGGGTGELFF
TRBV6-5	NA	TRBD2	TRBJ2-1	TGTGCCAGCAGAAATAGCGGGGGGTCCTACAATGAGCAGTTCTTC	CASRNSGGSYNEQFF